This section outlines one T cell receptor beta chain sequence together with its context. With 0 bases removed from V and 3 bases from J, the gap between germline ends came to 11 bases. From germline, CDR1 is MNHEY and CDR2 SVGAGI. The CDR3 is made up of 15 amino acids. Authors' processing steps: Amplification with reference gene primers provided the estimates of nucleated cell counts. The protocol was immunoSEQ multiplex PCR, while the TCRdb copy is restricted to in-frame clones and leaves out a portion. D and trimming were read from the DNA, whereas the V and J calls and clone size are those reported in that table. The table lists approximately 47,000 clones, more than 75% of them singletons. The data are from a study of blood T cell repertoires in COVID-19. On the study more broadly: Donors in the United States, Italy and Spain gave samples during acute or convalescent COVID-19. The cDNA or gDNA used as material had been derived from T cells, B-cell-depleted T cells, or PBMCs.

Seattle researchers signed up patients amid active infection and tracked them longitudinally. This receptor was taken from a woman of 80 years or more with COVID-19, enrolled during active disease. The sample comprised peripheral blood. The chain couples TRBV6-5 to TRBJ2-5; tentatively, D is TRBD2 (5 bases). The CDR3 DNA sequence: TGTGCCAGCAGTTACTCGCTACGGGGAGAAGAGACCCAGTACTTC. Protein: CASSYSLRGEETQYF.